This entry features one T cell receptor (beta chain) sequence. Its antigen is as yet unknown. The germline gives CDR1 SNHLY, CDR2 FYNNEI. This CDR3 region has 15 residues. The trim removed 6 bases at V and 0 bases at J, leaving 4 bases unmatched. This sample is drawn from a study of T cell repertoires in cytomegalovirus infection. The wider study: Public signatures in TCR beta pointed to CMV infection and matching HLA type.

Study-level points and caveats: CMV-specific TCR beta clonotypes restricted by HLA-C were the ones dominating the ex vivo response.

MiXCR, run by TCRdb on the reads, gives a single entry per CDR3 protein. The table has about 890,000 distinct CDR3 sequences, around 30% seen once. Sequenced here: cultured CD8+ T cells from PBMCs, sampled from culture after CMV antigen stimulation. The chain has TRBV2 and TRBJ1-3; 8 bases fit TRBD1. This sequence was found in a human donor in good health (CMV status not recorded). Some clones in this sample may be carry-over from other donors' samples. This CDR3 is CASSNDRGSGNTIYF. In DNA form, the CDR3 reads TGTGCCAGCAGCAACGACAGGGGCTCTGGAAACACCATATATTTT. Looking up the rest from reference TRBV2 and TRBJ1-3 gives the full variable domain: EPEVTQTPSHQVTQMGQEVILRCVPISNHLYFYWYRQILGQKVEFLVSFYNNEISEKSEIFDDQFSVERPDGSNFTLKIRSTKLEDSAMYFCASSNDRGSGNTIYFGEGSWLTVV.